The 18 T cell receptor beta chains below come from one sample, sequenced in a study of cytomegalovirus exposure and HLA in healthy donors. PCR involved 60 Vbeta and 13 Jbeta primers. Assay: immunoSEQ multiplex PCR; the TCRdb copy retains only in-frame clones and omits some. This sample carries about 170,000 clones, around 80% of them seen once, and the ten largest clones take about 4.3%. The sample was PBMCs. The receptors originated from a woman in her 50s in good health and CMV-seropositive.

The chain recombines TRBV30 with TRBJ2-5, with 7 bases identical to TRBD1. CDR3 size: 13 residues. V was pared by 4 bases and J by 4 bases, with 6 bases of the junction left unmatched. The germline V gene encodes CDR1 GTSNPN and CDR2 SVGIG (reference sequence). CDR3 bases: TGTGCCTGGAATCATGACAGGGCAGAGACCCAGTACTTC. Residues: CAWNHDRAETQYF.

The genes are TRBV18 and TRBJ1-4; TRBD1 matches at 10 bases. Unmatched junction bases numbered 2, after V lost 3 bases and J lost 1 base. Germline assignment: CDR1 KGHSH and CDR2 LQKENI. The CDR3 covers 16 residues. This CDR3 is CASSPGQGRTNEKLFF. In nucleotides, the CDR3 is TGTGCCAGCTCACCGGGACAGGGGAGAACTAATGAAAAACTGTTTTTT.

The gene calls are TRBV10-3 and TRBJ1-4; D ambiguous. The germline CDR1 and CDR2 sequences are ENHRY and SYGVKD. The CDR3 totals 14 residues. V lost 10 bases to trimming and J lost 0 bases, with 12 bases between them. The CDR3 reads CATSLGTTNEKLFF. The CDR3 bases are TGTGCCACTAGCCTCGGGACAACTAATGAAAAACTGTTTTTT.

The chain couples TRBV4-1 to TRBJ1-6; tentative D call: TRBD1 (6 bases). CDR1 MGHRA and CDR2 YSYEKL come from the germline V gene. The CDR3 runs 15 residues. The germline V and J ends were trimmed by 1 base and 4 bases, with 8 bases remaining between them. CDR3 loop: CASSQAGVYNSPLHF. CDR3 nucleotide sequence: TGCGCCAGCAGCCAAGCAGGGGTTTATAATTCACCCCTCCACTTT.

The chain combines TRBV19 with TRBJ2-3, with D perhaps TRBD1 (6 bases). The CDR3 is 13 residues long. The germline CDR1 and CDR2 sequences are LNHDA and SQIVND (reference sequence). The V and J ends lost 10 bases and 3 bases respectively, with 14 bases between them. The CDR3 is CAISPGVTDTQYF. The DNA for the CDR3 is TGTGCCATCAGTCCAGGGGTGACAGATACGCAGTATTTT. Full variable domain (rest looked up from reference TRBV19 and TRBJ2-3): DGGITQSPKYLFRKEGQNVTLSCEQNLNHDAMYWYRQDPGQGLRLIYYSQIVNDFQKGDIAEGYSVSREKKESFPLTVTSAQKNPTAFYLCAISPGVTDTQYFGPGTRLTVL.

For the CDR3, the DNA is TGTGCCACCAGCAGAGTGACAGGGATACACTCTGGGGCCAACGTCCTGACTTTC. This gives the protein CATSRVTGIHSGANVLTF. This chain uses TRBV15 with TRBJ2-6; TRBD1 matches 7 bases. The V gene's germline CDR1 is LNHNV and CDR2 YYDKDF (reference sequence). The V gene end was trimmed by 1 base and the J gene end by 0 bases; junction bases not matched to a gene: 6. The length of the CDR3 is 18 residues.

This chain joins TRBV5-1 and TRBJ1-1, with D possibly TRBD1 on 5 matching bases. The CDR3 spans 12 residues. Germline CDR1 SGHRS, CDR2 YFSETQ. The V gene lost 4 bases and the J gene lost 1 base, with 5 bases spanning the gap. The CDR3 sequence: CASSGANTEAFF. The DNA for the CDR3 is TGCGCCAGCAGCGGGGCGAACACTGAAGCTTTCTTT.

To note about this clone: Germline and junction disagree at one end, which may indicate a read error. The J gene is TRBJ2-7, the V gene TRBV7-9, with D possibly matching TRBD2 (6 bases). The CDR3 sequence is 12 residues long. Germline V gene lookup returns CDR1 SEHNR and CDR2 FQNEAQ (reference sequence). CDR3 bases: TGTTCCAGCAGCTTAGGACTATGGGAGCAGTACTTC. It specifies CSSSLGLWEQYF.

The chain carries TRBV7-2 and TRBJ2-3; TRBD2 is a possible D gene (6 bases). The germline V and J ends were trimmed by 7 bases and 5 bases, with 16 bases remaining between them. The CDR3 totals 14 residues. Germline-derived CDR1 and CDR2 are SGHTA and FQGNSA. CDR3: CASTPGSGLDTQYF. The CDR3 bases are TGTGCCAGCACCCCGGGAAGCGGGTTAGATACGCAGTATTTT.

V is TRBV30 and J is TRBJ1-1; D gene ambiguous. The length of the CDR3 is 14 residues. V was trimmed by 4 bases and J by 0 bases, leaving 12 bases between them. In germline, CDR1 is GTSNPN, CDR2 SVGIG (reference sequence). CDR3 DNA sequence: TGTGCCTGGAAATCTCGGTTGGTGAACACTGAAGCTTTCTTT. This translates into CAWKSRLVNTEAFF.

The sample holds a few counts of this clone. The chain has TRBV19 and TRBJ1-4; 8 bases map to TRBD1. The V and J ends lost 6 bases and 1 base, in that order; junction bases with no gene match: 7. This CDR3 is 16 amino acids long. Germline V gene sequence: CDR1 LNHDA, CDR2 SQIVND (reference sequence). CDR3 nucleotides: TGTGCCAGTAGGGGGACAGGACAAGTAACTAATGAAAAACTGTTTTTT. Translation: CASRGTGQVTNEKLFF.

This chain uses TRBV28 with TRBJ2-5; maybe TRBD2 (5 bases). CDR1 and CDR2 (germline): MDHEN, SYDVKM. The CDR3 has 13 residues. Trimming shortened V by 7 bases and J by 4 bases, and 13 bases separated the two germline ends. This chain's CDR3 is CASTIAGVETQYF. CDR3 coding DNA: TGTGCCAGCACGATTGCCGGGGTAGAGACCCAGTACTTC. The complete variable domain, with remaining parts taken from reference TRBV28 and TRBJ2-5, reads DVKVTQSSRYLVKRTGEKVFLECVQDMDHENMFWYRQDPGLGLRLIYFSYDVKMKEKGDIPEGYSVSREKKERFSLILESASTNQTSMYLCASTIAGVETQYFGPGTRLLVL.

The rearrangement uses TRBV29-1 and TRBJ2-3; 8 bases agree with TRBD1. The CDR3 has 14 residues. V was clipped by 0 bases and J by 10 bases; unmatched bases: 9. The germline CDR1 and CDR2 sequences are SQVTM and ANQGSEA. CDR3 residues: CSVEEWAGGMAQYF. The CDR3 region has the DNA TGCAGCGTTGAAGAATGGGCAGGGGGCATGGCGCAGTATTTT.

This clone was observed many times. The chain links TRBV7-2 to TRBJ2-7; TRBD1 agrees at 9 bases. The CDR3 contains 16 residues. J was trimmed by 0 bases and V by 0 bases; bases with no gene match: 3. Germline V lookup: CDR1 SGHTA, CDR2 FQGNSA. The CDR3 bases are TGTGCCAGCAGCTTAGCGCAGGGACAGGGCTCCTACGAGCAGTACTTC. Translated, it gives CASSLAQGQGSYEQYF.

The J gene is TRBJ2-1, the V gene TRBV30; D uncertain. V shed 7 bases and J shed 10 bases, with 17 bases lying between them. The CDR3 is made up of 12 amino acids. Looked up from germline, CDR1 is GTSNPN and CDR2 is SVGIG (reference sequence). CDR3 sequence (DNA): TGTGCCTACTCCGAGCCCCGCTTCGAGCAGTTCTTC. It translates to CAYSEPRFEQFF. The full variable domain, rest sourced from reference TRBV30 and TRBJ2-1, is SQTIHQWPATLVQPVGSPLSLECTVEGTSNPNLYWYRQAAGRGLQLLFYSVGIGQISSEVPQNLSASRPQDRQFILSSKKLLLSDSGFYLCAYSEPRFEQFFGPGTRLTVL.

The chain recombines TRBV29-1 with TRBJ1-4, with D perhaps matching TRBD1 (5 bases). There are 13 residues in the CDR3. CDR1 is SQVTM and CDR2 is ANQGSEA in the germline V gene. V was shortened by 4 bases and J by 4 bases, with 10 bases between the two germline ends. CDR3 loop: CSVAQGFNEKLFF. The CDR3 DNA reads as TGCAGCGTTGCCCAGGGATTTAATGAAAAACTGTTTTTT.

V and J are TRBV5-1 and TRBJ2-3, with D possibly being TRBD1 (5 bases). The CDR3 runs to 14 residues. V dropped 4 bases and J dropped 3 bases, with 12 bases sitting between them. Germline V gene lookup returns CDR1 SGHRS and CDR2 YFSETQ. The CDR3 spells CASSHGQGTDTQYF. The CDR3 DNA is TGCGCCAGCAGCCACGGACAAGGGACAGATACGCAGTATTTT. Together with reference TRBV5-1 and TRBJ2-3, the CDR3 gives the full variable domain: KAGVTQTPRYLIKTRGQQVTLSCSPISGHRSVSWYQQTPGQGLQFLFEYFSETQRNKGNFPGRFSGRQFSNSRSEMNVSTLELGDSALYLCASSHGQGTDTQYFGPGTRLTVL.

This clone was recorded only once. The rearrangement uses TRBV5-1 and TRBJ2-7; TRBD1 agrees at 8 bases. Unmatched junction bases numbered 6, after V lost 0 bases and J lost 7 bases. Germline V gene sequence: CDR1 SGHRS, CDR2 YFSETQ. The CDR3 has 14 residues. The CDR3 is CASSLGQGSGEQYF. In DNA, the CDR3 is TGCGCCAGCAGCTTGGGACAGGGGTCGGGGGAGCAGTACTTC.